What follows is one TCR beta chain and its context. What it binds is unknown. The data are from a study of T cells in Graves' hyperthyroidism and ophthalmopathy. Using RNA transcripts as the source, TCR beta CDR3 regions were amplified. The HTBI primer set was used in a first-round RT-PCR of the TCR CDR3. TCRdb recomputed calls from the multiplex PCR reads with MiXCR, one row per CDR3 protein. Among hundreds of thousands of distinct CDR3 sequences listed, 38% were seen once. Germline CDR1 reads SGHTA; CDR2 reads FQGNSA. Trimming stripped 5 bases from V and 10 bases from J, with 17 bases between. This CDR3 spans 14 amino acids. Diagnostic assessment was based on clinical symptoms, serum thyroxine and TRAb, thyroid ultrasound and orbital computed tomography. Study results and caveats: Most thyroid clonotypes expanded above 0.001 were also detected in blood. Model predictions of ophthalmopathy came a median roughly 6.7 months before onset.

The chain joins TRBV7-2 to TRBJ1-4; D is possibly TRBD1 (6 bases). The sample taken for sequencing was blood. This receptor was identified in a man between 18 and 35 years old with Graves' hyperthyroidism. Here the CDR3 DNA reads TGTGCCAGCAGCGGAGAGGCAGGGGCTGGAAAACTGTTTTTT. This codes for CASSGEAGAGKLFF.